The 9 T cell receptor beta chains reported below all come from one sample, sequenced in a study of human T cells and chemical hapten exposure. The sample's time point: pre-sensitization, week 0. As for treatment: therapeutic diphenylcyclopropenone sensitization with weekly scalp DPC. TCRdb re-called the RACE reads through MiXCR, storing one row per CDR3 protein. This sample has tens of thousands of distinct CDR3 sequences, with roughly a tenth found just once. This material consisted of whole blood, taken in connection with sensitization to the hapten diphenylcyclopropenone (DPC). These receptors all stem from a man aged 25-40 years with alopecia areata. Some clones in this sample may be carry-over from other donors' samples.

This clonotype was observed many times. The J gene is TRBJ1-2, the V gene TRBV7-9; 7 nucleotides match TRBD1. Trimming at V came to 5 bases and at J to 4 bases, leaving 16 bases not matched to a gene. The CDR3 totals 17 residues. Germline V gives CDR1 SEHNR, CDR2 FQNEAQ (reference sequence). The CDR3 bases are TGTGCCAGCAGCCCAATTCCGACAGGGAGAAAAGGCTATGGCTACACCTTC. Its translation is CASSPIPTGRKGYGYTF.

The chain combines TRBV28 with TRBJ2-3; 11 positions agree with TRBD2. The CDR3 extends over 17 amino acids. Per germline, CDR1 MDHEN and CDR2 SYDVKM. With 4 bases clipped from V and 2 bases from J, the junction kept 8 bases outside the gene matches. CDR3 in amino acids: CASSSPSGLAVTDTQYF. CDR3 in DNA: TGTGCCAGCAGTTCACCCTCGGGACTAGCGGTCACAGATACGCAGTATTTT. Complete variable domain (other parts from reference TRBV28 and TRBJ2-3): DVKVTQSSRYLVKRTGEKVFLECVQDMDHENMFWYRQDPGLGLRLIYFSYDVKMKEKGDIPEGYSVSREKKERFSLILESASTNQTSMYLCASSSPSGLAVTDTQYFGPGTRLTVL.

This clonotype was recorded a few times. The chain recombines TRBV29-1 with TRBJ2-3; 12 bases align to TRBD2. The CDR3 sequence is 17 residues long. In germline, CDR1 is SQVTM, CDR2 ANQGSEA. V lost 6 bases and J lost 5; bases outside the gene matches: 15. The CDR3 DNA follows: TGCAGCGTCAACGGACTAGCGGGGTTACTCGGGGTAGATACGCAGTATTTT. Protein product: CSVNGLAGLLGVDTQYF.

This CDR3 reads CSVDSAPSDTQYF. DNA of the CDR3: TGCAGCGTTGACTCTGCTCCATCAGATACGCAGTATTTT. The chain carries TRBV29-1 and TRBJ2-3; D unclear. Germline assignment: CDR1 SQVTM and CDR2 ANQGSEA. The germline V and J ends were trimmed by 3 bases and 4 bases, with 11 bases remaining between them. The CDR3 runs 13 residues.

The sample holds a few counts of this clonotype. The V and J genes are TRBV5-1 and TRBJ2-5, with 7 bases matching TRBD2. The V gene end was trimmed by 4 bases and the J gene end by 5 bases; junction bases not matched to a gene: 8. Germline V CDR1 and CDR2: SGHRS, YFSETQ. The CDR3 is 14 residues long. The CDR3: CASSPQPLAETQYF. The CDR3 DNA reads TGCGCCAGCAGCCCCCAGCCACTAGCGGAGACCCAGTACTTC.

This clonotype was recorded a few times. The V and J genes are TRBV7-6 and TRBJ1-2; D possibly corresponds to TRBD1 (5 bases). Germline V gene data show CDR1 as SGHVS and CDR2 as FNYEAQ. The CDR3 has 13 residues. The germline V and J ends were trimmed by 5 bases and 0 bases, with 7 bases remaining between them. CDR3 region: CASSQGTNYGYTF. CDR3 sequence (DNA): TGTGCCAGCAGCCAGGGAACTAACTATGGCTACACCTTC.

In this sample, this clonotype turned up a few times. This sequence joins TRBV4-3 and TRBJ2-5; TRBD2 matches at 11 bases. V lost 3 bases, J lost 4 bases, and 4 bases stayed unmatched. In germline, CDR1 is LGHNA, CDR2 YSLEER. The CDR3 runs to 15 residues. CDR3 residues: CASSQTSGKGETQYF. The CDR3 DNA reads TGCGCCAGCAGCCAGACTAGCGGGAAGGGAGAGACCCAGTACTTC.

This clonotype was counted ten times or more. V usage is TRBV7-2 and J usage is TRBJ1-1; tentative D call: TRBD1 (5 bases). V was clipped by 6 bases and J by 4 bases, with 18 bases between them. Germline V gives CDR1 SGHTA, CDR2 FQGNSA. The CDR3 sequence is 15 residues long. DNA for the CDR3: TGTGCCAGCAGGCGCAGCAGGGATCTGATCACTGAAGCTTTCTTT. Protein product: CASRRSRDLITEAFF.

This clonotype was recorded many times. This chain joins TRBV7-9 and TRBJ2-3; D possibly corresponds to TRBD1 (6 bases). The CDR3 consists of 15 residues. V was trimmed by 5 bases and J by 2 bases, leaving 14 bases between them. CDR1 SEHNR and CDR2 FQNEAQ come from the germline V gene (reference sequence). CDR3 region: CASSEGTLSTDTQYF. The DNA of the CDR3 is TGTGCCAGCAGCGAAGGGACATTATCCACAGATACGCAGTATTTT.